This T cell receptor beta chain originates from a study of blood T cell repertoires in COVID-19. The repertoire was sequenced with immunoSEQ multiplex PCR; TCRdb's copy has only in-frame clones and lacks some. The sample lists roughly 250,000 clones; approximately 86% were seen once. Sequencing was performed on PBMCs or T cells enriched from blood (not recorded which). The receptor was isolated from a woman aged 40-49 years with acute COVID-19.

CDR3 sequence: CASSQDDSEQFF. CDR3 DNA: TGCGCCAGCAGCCAGGACGACAGTGAGCAGTTCTTC. The J gene is TRBJ2-1, the V gene TRBV10-1, with a possible D match to TRBD1 (5 bases). Trimming cost V 6 bases and J 9 bases, with 12 bases left between them. Germline V gene sequence: CDR1 WNHNN, CDR2 SYGVQD (reference sequence). CDR3 size: 12 residues.